This TCR beta chain was observed in a study of breast tumors, draining lymph nodes, adjacent tissues. Study findings and constraints: Compared with lymph nodes, tumors were less diverse; compared with nontumor tissue, more.

Samples came from axillary lymph nodes draining the breast cancer. As for this clonotype: What it recognizes is unknown. Given a much more abundant clone one base away, this may be a read error.

Germline assignment: CDR1 SGHTA and CDR2 FQGNSA. Trimming took 1 base from V and 9 from J, leaving 28 bases between them. The CDR3 has 19 amino acids. TCRdb ran MiXCR on the multiplex PCR reads and lists one entry per CDR3 protein. Of 200,000 to 300,000 distinct CDR3 sequences detected, 30% to 35% appear once; the ten largest clones hold 1.1%. Sequences were obtained from axillary lymph node tissue. The sequence was obtained from a female donor with breast cancer. Some clones in this sample may be carry-over from other donors' samples. The gene calls are TRBV7-2 and TRBJ2-1; tentative D call: TRBD2 (6 bases). CDR3 region: CASSLGRPGAGSSISEQFF. The CDR3, as DNA: TGTGCCAGCAGCTTAGGGCGGCCAGGCGCCGGGAGCAGTATTAGTGAGCAGTTCTTC.